The 2 T cell receptor beta chains in this list originate from one sample, sequenced in a study of blood T cells in healthy people across ages. The authors ran a second PCR of roughly 6 to 12 cycles using a sample-barcoded 5' primer and a J-beta primer mix. TCRdb reanalysed the 5' RACE reads using MiXCR and keeps one entry per CDR3 protein. The sample includes roughly 500,000 distinct CDR3 sequences, 24% of them seen just once. This sample also appeared in a second study, on T cells of mothers and their children.

The sequenced sample was blood. These receptors all come from a boy aged 5-17 years in good health.

The chain links TRBV7-8 to TRBJ2-2; 13 bases match TRBD2. The CDR3 sequence is 16 residues long. In germline, CDR1 is SGHVS, CDR2 FQNEAQ. V lost 5 bases, J lost 7 bases, and 7 bases stayed unmatched. CDR3 sequence: CASSKTSGRDGGELFF. CDR3 DNA sequence: TGTGCCAGCAGCAAAACTAGCGGGAGGGATGGCGGGGAGCTGTTTTTT.

The V gene is TRBV5-8, the J gene TRBJ2-5, with 7 positions matching TRBD1. The J call is uncertain, as TRBJ2-1 better fits the DNA end. Germline V lookup: CDR1 SGHTS, CDR2 YDEGEE. The CDR3 contains 13 residues. This CDR3 reads CASSLFRGNEQFF. CDR3 sequence (DNA): TGTGCCAGCAGCTTGTTCAGGGGGAATGAGCAGTTCTTC.